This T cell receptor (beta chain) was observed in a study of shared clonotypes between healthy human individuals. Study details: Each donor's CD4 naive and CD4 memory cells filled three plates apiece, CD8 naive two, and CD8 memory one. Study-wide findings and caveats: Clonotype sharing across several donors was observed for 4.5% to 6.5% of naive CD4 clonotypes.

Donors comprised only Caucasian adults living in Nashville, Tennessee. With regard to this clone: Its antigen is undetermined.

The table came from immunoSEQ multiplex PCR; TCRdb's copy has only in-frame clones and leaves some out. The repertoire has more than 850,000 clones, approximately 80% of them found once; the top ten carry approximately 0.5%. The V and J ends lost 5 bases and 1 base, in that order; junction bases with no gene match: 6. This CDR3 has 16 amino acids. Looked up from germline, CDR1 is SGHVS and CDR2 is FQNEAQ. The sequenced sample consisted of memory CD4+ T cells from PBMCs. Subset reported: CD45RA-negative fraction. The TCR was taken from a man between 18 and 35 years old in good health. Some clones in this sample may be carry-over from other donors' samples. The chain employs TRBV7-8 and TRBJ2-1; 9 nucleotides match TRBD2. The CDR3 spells CASSRTSARSYNEQFF. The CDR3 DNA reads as TGTGCCAGCAGCCGGACTAGCGCTCGATCCTACAATGAGCAGTTCTTC.